The rows below give T cell receptor beta chains drawn from one sample of a study of shared T cell receptors in the human thymus. Method: immunoSEQ multiplex PCR; TCRdb's copy keeps in-frame clones and lacks some. The sample consists of about 400,000 clones, 95% of them appearing once. Sequenced input: thymocytes. These receptors were obtained from a human donor. Each CDR3 is given with its conserved first and last residue. The order of the fields is V gene, D gene, J gene, CDR3 protein, CDR3 DNA. A D gene is named only where the DNA matches it firmly.

V gene: TRBV19
D gene: -
J gene: TRBJ2-7
CDR3 protein: CASTRGPTYEQYF
CDR3 DNA: TGTGCCAGTACACGGGGGCCAACCTACGAGCAGTACTTC

V gene: TRBV28
D gene: -
J gene: TRBJ2-7
CDR3 protein: CASSPPWVDTVEQYF
CDR3 DNA: TGTGCCAGCAGTCCGCCGTGGGTGGACACGGTTGAGCAGTACTTC

V gene: TRBV7-2
D gene: -
J gene: TRBJ2-3
CDR3 protein: CASSLSSDTQYF
CDR3 DNA: TGTGCCAGCAGCTTATCTTCGGATACGCAGTATTTT

V gene: TRBV7-8
D gene: TRBD2
J gene: TRBJ2-6
CDR3 protein: CASSFRGLAGAAGANVLTF
CDR3 DNA: TGTGCCAGCAGCTTTCGGGGACTAGCGGGAGCGGCTGGGGCCAACGTCCTGACTTTC

V gene: TRBV7-9
D gene: TRBD1
J gene: TRBJ2-5
CDR3 protein: CASTRQGEETQYF
CDR3 DNA: TGTGCCAGCACCCGACAGGGGGAAGAGACCCAGTACTTC

V gene: TRBV7-6
D gene: -
J gene: TRBJ2-2
CDR3 protein: CASSHRDFTNTNTGELFF
CDR3 DNA: TGTGCCAGCAGCCACCGGGACTTTACGAACACGAACACCGGGGAGCTGTTTTTT

V gene: TRBV5-1
D gene: -
J gene: TRBJ2-3
CDR3 protein: CASSSNMDTQYF
CDR3 DNA: TGCGCCAGCAGCTCTAACATGGATACGCAGTATTTT

V gene: TRBV28
D gene: TRBD1
J gene: TRBJ2-7
CDR3 protein: CASSFRDRGPNPPYEQYF
CDR3 DNA: TGTGCCAGCAGTTTCCGGGACAGGGGACCCAACCCCCCCTACGAGCAGTACTTC

V gene: TRBV5-6
D gene: -
J gene: TRBJ2-1
CDR3 protein: CASSSTGDGGEVNNEQFF
CDR3 DNA: TGTGCCAGCAGCTCCACGGGGGATGGGGGTGAGGTTAACAATGAGCAGTTCTTC

V gene: TRBV28
D gene: TRBD2
J gene: TRBJ2-1
CDR3 protein: CASSLGGSGRRNEQFF
CDR3 DNA: TGTGCCAGCAGTTTAGGGGGCAGCGGGAGACGCAATGAGCAGTTCTTC

V gene: TRBV5-5
D gene: -
J gene: TRBJ1-5
CDR3 protein: CASSLGGYSNQPQHF
CDR3 DNA: TGTGCCAGCAGCTTGGGAGGTTATAGCAATCAGCCCCAGCATTTT

V gene: TRBV28
D gene: -
J gene: TRBJ1-3
CDR3 protein: CASRTTGDSGNTIYF
CDR3 DNA: TGTGCCAGCAGAACCACAGGCGACTCTGGAAACACCATATATTTT

V gene: TRBV7-6
D gene: -
J gene: TRBJ1-1
CDR3 protein: CASSLDRVVVWTEAFF
CDR3 DNA: TGTGCCAGCAGCTTAGATAGGGTCGTGGTTTGGACTGAAGCTTTCTTT